The 7 T cell receptor beta chains in this list originate from one sample, sequenced in a study of T cells in Graves' hyperthyroidism and ophthalmopathy. TCR beta CDR3 region amplification was performed from RNA transcripts. First-round RT-PCR of the TCR CDR3 relied on the HTBI primer set. MiXCR was run by TCRdb on the multiplex PCR reads, yielding one entry per CDR3 protein. The sample consists of fewer than 700,000 distinct CDR3 sequences, roughly a sixth of them appearing once. Sequencing was carried out using blood. The origin of the receptors is a woman under 30 with Graves' ophthalmopathy.

The chain employs TRBV11-2 and TRBJ1-6; 8 positions match TRBD1. After removal of 0 bases from V and 10 bases from J, the junction contained 11 bases not matched to a gene. The CDR3 runs to 17 residues. Looked up from germline, CDR1 is SGHAT and CDR2 is FQNNGV. The CDR3 sequence: CASSLDGWTGLDSPLHF. DNA for the CDR3: TGTGCCAGCAGCTTAGATGGGTGGACAGGGCTGGACTCACCCCTCCACTTT. The whole variable domain, filled in from reference TRBV11-2 and TRBJ1-6, reads EAGVAQSPRYKIIEKRQSVAFWCNPISGHATLYWYQQILGQGPKLLIQFQNNGVVDDSQLPKDRFSAERLKGVDSTLKIQPAKLEDSAVYLCASSLDGWTGLDSPLHFGNGTRLTVT.

This clonotype was recorded at least ten times. CDR3 coding DNA: TGTGCCAGCAGCTTAGCCCGCGGGACTAGCGGGTTAGGTACAGATACGCAGTATTTT. Encoded protein: CASSLARGTSGLGTDTQYF. The genes are TRBV11-2 and TRBJ2-3; 12 nucleotides agree with TRBD2. Germline V CDR1 and CDR2: SGHAT, FQNNGV. The CDR3 consists of 19 residues. After removal of 1 base from V and 3 bases from J, the junction contained 11 bases not matched to a gene.

This clonotype has a count of ten or more. This sequence joins TRBV20-1 and TRBJ1-5, with D perhaps TRBD1 (6 bases). The germline V gene has CDR1 DFQATT and CDR2 SNEGSKA (reference sequence). The CDR3 spans 17 residues. Trimming removed 0 bases at V and 5 bases at J, with 20 bases between. The CDR3 sequence is CSAREFLRRGRDQPQHF. CDR3 DNA sequence: TGCAGTGCTAGAGAATTTCTCCGCAGGGGTAGGGATCAGCCCCAGCATTTT.

The V and J genes are TRBV15 and TRBJ1-2, with 10 bases that match TRBD1. The CDR3 runs to 13 residues. Germline-derived CDR1 and CDR2 are LNHNV and YYDKDF (reference sequence). J gave up 4 bases and V 10 bases, and 6 bases lay outside the gene matches. DNA of the CDR3: TGTGCCATTGGGACAGGGGCAACCTATGGCTACACCTTC. Translating gives CAIGTGATYGYTF.

This clonotype was picked up one time. V gene TRBV6-2 or TRBV6-3 combines with J gene TRBJ2-7; D tentatively fits TRBD1 or TRBD2 (7 bases each). Trimming took 9 bases from V and 4 from J, leaving 22 bases between them. Looked up from germline, CDR1 is MNHEY and CDR2 is SVGEGT. The CDR3 totals 15 residues. CDR3 amino acids: CASGEGAGALYEQYF. The CDR3 coding sequence is TGTGCCAGTGGGGAGGGGGCGGGAGCTCTGTACGAGCAGTACTTC.

This clonotype came up many times. The chain is built from TRBV11-2 and TRBJ2-1, with 7 bases matching TRBD2. CDR1 is SGHAT, CDR2 FQNNGV, per germline. The CDR3 loop spans 13 amino acids. Trimming took 2 bases from V and 5 from J; bases not matched to a gene: 0. CDR3 nucleotides: TGTGCCAGCAGCTTACGGGGGGACAATGAGCAGTTCTTC. Amino acids: CASSLRGDNEQFF.

At least ten counts were recorded for this clonotype. The CDR3 sequence is CSAREGTGGTEAFF. CDR3 coding DNA: TGCAGTGCTAGAGAGGGGACAGGGGGCACTGAAGCTTTCTTT. The J gene is TRBJ1-1, the V gene TRBV20-1, with 11 bases that match TRBD1. This CDR3 has 14 residues. Unmatched junction bases numbered 1, after V lost 0 bases and J lost 4 bases. The germline CDR1 and CDR2 sequences are DFQATT and SNEGSKA (reference sequence).